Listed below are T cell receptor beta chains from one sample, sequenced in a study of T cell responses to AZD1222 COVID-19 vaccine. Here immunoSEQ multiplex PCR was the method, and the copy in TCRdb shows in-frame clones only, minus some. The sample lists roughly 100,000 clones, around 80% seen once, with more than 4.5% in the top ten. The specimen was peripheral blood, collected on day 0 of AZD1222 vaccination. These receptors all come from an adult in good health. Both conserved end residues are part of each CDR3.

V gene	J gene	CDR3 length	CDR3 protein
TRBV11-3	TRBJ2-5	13	CASSLRGVETQYF
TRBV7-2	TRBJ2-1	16	CASSKGLAGGRYEQFF
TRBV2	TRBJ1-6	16	CASSRQGAFGNSPLHF
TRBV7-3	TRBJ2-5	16	CASSFAQEVGKETQYF
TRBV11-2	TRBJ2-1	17	CASSLASGGRLYNEQFF
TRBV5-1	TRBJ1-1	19	CASSLDERALVGTNTEAFF
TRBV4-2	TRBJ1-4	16	CASSPGTGQGVEKLFF
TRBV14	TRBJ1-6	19	CASSQDALDRFLYNSPLHF
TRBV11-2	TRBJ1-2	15	CASSLDLGLNYGYTF
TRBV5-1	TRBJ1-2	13	CASSAGQGYGYTF
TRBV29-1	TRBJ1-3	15	CSVEDPGLSGNTIYF
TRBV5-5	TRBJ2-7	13	CASSLGGSNEQYF
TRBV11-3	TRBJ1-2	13	CASSLSSGDGYTF
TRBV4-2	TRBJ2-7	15	CASSKSRGFSYEQYF